These T cell receptor beta chains were read from a single sample in a study of blood T cell repertoires in COVID-19. Libraries were prepared by immunoSEQ multiplex PCR; TCRdb keeps only in-frame clonotypes and omits some of them. The sample consists of 150,000 to 200,000 clones, about 80% of them appearing once. Sequencing was done on a sample of peripheral blood. All receptors derive from a woman between 65 and 79 years old with acute or convalescent COVID-19. Both conserved end residues are part of each CDR3. Fields, in order: V gene, D gene, CDR3 length, clone size, J gene, CDR3 DNA, CDR3 protein. A D gene is named only where the DNA matches it firmly. Some rows have no size entry. The others give once, few or many, or a class for an expanded clone.

>TRBV7-2|TRBD2|15|-|TRBJ2-1
TGTGCCAGCAGCGGCCTAGCGGGGAAATACAATGAGCAGTTCTTC
CASSGLAGKYNEQFF
>TRBV5-3|TRBD1|18|-|TRBJ1-3
TGTGCCAGAAGCTGGACCCGGGACAGGGGACACGGTGGAAACACCATATATTTT
CARSWTRDRGHGGNTIYF
>TRBV6-1|TRBD1|14|-|TRBJ2-1
TGTGCCAGCAGTGAAGCAGACAGGGTCAATGAGCAGTTCTTC
CASSEADRVNEQFF
>TRBV23-1|-|18|-|TRBJ1-1
TGCGCCAGCAGTCAATCGAGTTTAGGGGTTTTTCTGAACACTGAAGCTTTCTTT
CASSQSSLGVFLNTEAFF
>TRBV10-1|-|13|-|TRBJ2-7
TGCGCCAGCAGCCCCTCGGGGGTCTACGAGCAGTACTTC
CASSPSGVYEQYF
>TRBV6-6|-|14|-|TRBJ2-5
TGTGCCAGCAGCACTTCCCGACAGAGGAGGGACCAGTACTTC
CASSTSRQRRDQYF
>TRBV3-1/TRBV3-2|-|13|-|TRBJ1-2
TGTGCCAGCAGTCTCACTTCTCTCAGGGAATTCACCTTC
CASSLTSLREFTF
>TRBV19|-|12|-|TRBJ1-2
TGTGCCAGTCTTACAGAGAACTATGGCTACACCTTC
CASLTENYGYTF
>TRBV3-1/TRBV3-2|-|14|once|TRBJ2-7
TGTGCCAGCAGCCAAGTAAAAGAGTCCTACGAGCAGTACTTC
CASSQVKESYEQYF
>TRBV19|TRBD2|17|-|TRBJ2-2
TGTGCCAGTATCGCCCCCGGCGGGAGTGGTATCACCGGGGAGCTGTTTTTT
CASIAPGGSGITGELFF
>TRBV5-1|-|15|-|TRBJ2-2
TGCGCCAGCAGCTTAGGCAGCGCGAACACCGGGGAGCTGTTTTTT
CASSLGSANTGELFF
>TRBV9|-|13|-|TRBJ2-2
TGTGCCAGCAGCGGCAGGGTAACCGGGGAGCTGTTTTTT
CASSGRVTGELFF
>TRBV19|-|14|-|TRBJ1-4
TGTGCCAGTAAAGGGGATGCAACTAATGAAAAACTGTTTTTT
CASKGDATNEKLFF
>TRBV2|-|13|-|TRBJ1-4
TGTGCCAGCAGTGTCGGGGAGGCCGAAAAACTGTTTTTT
CASSVGEAEKLFF
>TRBV7-3|-|16|few|TRBJ2-2
TGTGCCAGCAGCTTATCCGTGACAGCGAACACCGGGGAGCTGTTTTTT
CASSLSVTANTGELFF
>TRBV28|-|16|-|TRBJ2-7
TGTGCCAGCAGTTCCCCCTCCGGGGGAAGGTCCTACGAGCAGTACTTC
CASSSPSGGRSYEQYF
>TRBV30|TRBD2|14|few|TRBJ2-7
TGTGCCTGGAGTGGCGGCGGGACTACCTACGAGCAGTACTTC
CAWSGGGTTYEQYF
>TRBV30|TRBD2|15|once|TRBJ2-3
TGTGCCTGGACTATCACCGGGGGGGGCACAGATACGCAGTATTTT
CAWTITGGGTDTQYF
>TRBV10-3|-|15|-|TRBJ1-1
TGTGCCATCAGTGGGCCCGGGAAGTCAAGGACTGAAGCTTTCTTT
CAISGPGKSRTEAFF
>TRBV30|-|12|once|TRBJ1-4
TGTGCCTGGAGTCCCGGGGGGGAAAAACTGTTTTTT
CAWSPGGEKLFF